The 28 T cell receptor beta chains below all came from one sample that was sequenced in a study of OX40 agonist ivuxolimab in advanced cancers. Some clones are missing from TCRdb's copy, which holds only in-frame ones; the method was immunoSEQ multiplex PCR. The sample shows 60,000 to 70,000 clones, about nine tenths of them seen only once. Sample: CD4+ or CD8+ T cells sorted from blood, taken in a trial of the OX40 agonist ivuxolimab. The receptors shown here come from an adult with an advanced solid tumor such as melanoma, head and neck, liver or kidney cancer.

The chain recombines TRBV28 with TRBJ1-2; the match to TRBD1 covers 11 bases. J lost 4 bases, V lost 6 bases, and 13 bases had no gene match. The CDR3 has 17 residues. Germline lookup yields CDR1 MDHEN and CDR2 SYDVKM. CDR3 protein: CASSRPGTGGRGYGYTF. CDR3 DNA: TGTGCCAGCAGCCGACCCGGGACAGGGGGTAGAGGCTATGGCTACACCTTC.

The rearrangement links TRBV7-6 to TRBJ1-1, with 7 positions matching TRBD1. Trimming cost V 1 base and J 5 bases; bases outside gene matches: 7. CDR1 SGHVS and CDR2 FNYEAQ come from the germline V gene. CDR3 size: 15 residues. The CDR3 DNA reads TGTGCCAGCAGCTTAGACCCACAGGGGAGGACTGAAGCTTTCTTT. Translating it yields CASSLDPQGRTEAFF.

This chain connects TRBV30 to TRBJ2-2; TRBD1 aligns across 10 bases. CDR1 and CDR2 (germline): GTSNPN, SVGIG (reference sequence). Germline trimming cut 4 bases from V and 1 base from J; bases unmatched to any gene: 6. The CDR3 has 16 residues. The CDR3 sequence: CAWIRQGAMNTGELFF. CDR3 in DNA: TGTGCCTGGATTAGACAGGGGGCGATGAACACCGGGGAGCTGTTTTTT.

This clone was counted once. The rearrangement links TRBV4-1 to TRBJ1-3; 8 nucleotides line up with TRBD1. The CDR3 totals 15 residues. V was clipped by 4 bases and J by 3 bases; unmatched bases: 5. Germline-derived CDR1 and CDR2 are MGHRA and YSYEKL. CDR3 DNA sequence: TGCGCCAGCAGCCGCCAGACAGGGGTTGGAAACACCATATATTTT. It yields the protein CASSRQTGVGNTIYF.

The V and J genes are TRBV11-2 and TRBJ1-2, with TRBD1 as a possible D gene (5 bases). Germline V gives CDR1 SGHAT, CDR2 FQNNGV. The CDR3 runs to 15 residues. V shed 1 base and J shed 6 bases, with 15 bases lying between them. The CDR3 sequence: CASSLGGTTTHGYTF. The CDR3 DNA is TGTGCCAGCAGCTTAGGAGGGACTACCACTCATGGCTACACCTTC.

The chain employs TRBV5-6 and TRBJ2-7, with 10 nucleotides matching TRBD2. The V gene end was trimmed by 5 bases and the J gene end by 2 bases; junction bases not matched to a gene: 4. Germline V gene lookup returns CDR1 SGHDT and CDR2 YYEEEE. The CDR3 contains 14 residues. CDR3 in amino acids: CASSPGLAAYEQYF. The CDR3 nucleotides are TGTGCCAGCAGTCCAGGACTAGCGGCCTACGAGCAGTACTTC. The whole variable domain, filled in from reference TRBV5-6 and TRBJ2-7, reads DAGVTQSPTHLIKTRGQQVTLRCSPKSGHDTVSWYQQALGQGPQFIFQYYEEEERQRGNFPDRFSGHQFPNYSSELNVNALLLGDSALYLCASSPGLAAYEQYFGPGTRLTVT.

This sequence joins TRBV5-4 and TRBJ2-3, with TRBD2 matching over 9 bases. J was trimmed by 3 bases and V by 4 bases; bases with no gene match: 6. Germline V gives CDR1 SGHNT, CDR2 YYREEE (reference sequence). This CDR3 has 15 residues. CDR3 in DNA: TGTGCCAGCAGCCACGGGACTAGCCGGACAGATACGCAGTATTTT. Protein product: CASSHGTSRTDTQYF.

This chain connects TRBV4-2 to TRBJ1-2; unclear D gene. Germline lookup yields CDR1 LGHNA and CDR2 YNFKEQ. The CDR3 spans 16 residues. Trimming removed 1 base from V and 5 bases from J, with 17 bases in between. The CDR3 spells CASSQGYSGLQYGYTF. Here the CDR3 DNA reads TGTGCCAGCAGCCAAGGGTACTCGGGCTTACAGTATGGCTACACCTTC.

The CDR3 sequence is CASSLRGAAYEQYF. The DNA for the CDR3 is TGTGCCAGCAGCTTGAGAGGGGCGGCCTACGAGCAGTACTTC. The V gene is TRBV5-6, the J gene TRBJ2-7; D might be TRBD1 or TRBD2, each matching 5 bases. From germline, CDR1 is SGHDT and CDR2 YYEEEE. V was pared by 1 base and J by 2 bases, with 10 bases between. The CDR3 spans 14 residues.

This rearrangement joins TRBV30 to TRBJ2-7, with D hard to call. Germline V gives CDR1 GTSNPN, CDR2 SVGIG (reference sequence). The V end was cut by 0 bases, the J end by 2 bases, with 17 bases between. This CDR3 has 16 residues. CDR3 residues: CAWSVALWTDTYEQYF. In DNA form, the CDR3 reads TGTGCCTGGAGTGTCGCCCTCTGGACGGATACCTACGAGCAGTACTTC.

A single count supports this clone. The rearrangement joins TRBV28 to TRBJ1-3; D call uncertain. This CDR3 is 14 amino acids long. With 5 bases removed from V and 2 bases from J, the gap between germline ends came to 10 bases. Per germline, CDR1 MDHEN and CDR2 SYDVKM. For the CDR3, the DNA is TGTGCCAGCAGTCTCTCGGGTACTGGAAACACCATATATTTT. This gives the protein CASSLSGTGNTIYF.

This chain connects TRBV28 to TRBJ1-4, with D maybe TRBD1 (5 bases). Germline loops: CDR1 MDHEN, CDR2 SYDVKM. V shed 4 bases and J shed 0 bases, with 6 bases lying between them. CDR3 size: 14 residues. The CDR3 region is CASSWTPTNEKLFF. CDR3 nucleotide sequence: TGTGCCAGCAGTTGGACACCAACTAATGAAAAACTGTTTTTT.

This clone was seen only once. J is TRBJ1-2 and V is TRBV5-6, with TRBD1 identical over 9 bases. The J segment lost 8 bases and the V segment lost 4 bases, leaving 6 bases of the junction unmatched. Germline-derived CDR1 and CDR2 are SGHDT and YYEEEE. The CDR3 extends over 13 amino acids. The chain's CDR3 is CASSPGQGTGYTF. As DNA, the CDR3 is TGTGCCAGCAGCCCCGGACAGGGGACGGGCTACACCTTC.

The chain recombines TRBV19 with TRBJ2-2; D uncertain. The V end lost 8 bases, the J end lost 7 bases, and 11 bases lay between the germline ends. CDR1 and CDR2 (germline): LNHDA, SQIVND (reference sequence). The CDR3 consists of 12 residues. The CDR3: CASRPVGGELFF. CDR3 coding DNA: TGTGCCAGTCGGCCCGTAGGCGGGGAGCTGTTTTTT.

The chain is built from TRBV19 and TRBJ1-5; D possibly corresponds to TRBD1 (6 bases). Germline loops: CDR1 LNHDA, CDR2 SQIVND (reference sequence). Trimming shortened V by 2 bases and J by 2 bases, and 13 bases separated the two germline ends. The CDR3 loop spans 16 amino acids. The DNA for the CDR3 is TGTGCCAGTAGTATATCAAGGGGGTCGGGCAATCAGCCCCAGCATTTT. It specifies CASSISRGSGNQPQHF.

V and J are TRBV18 and TRBJ1-1, with D possibly matching TRBD1 (5 bases). V lost 2 bases and J 0 bases, leaving 16 bases between the germline ends. Looked up from germline, CDR1 is KGHSH and CDR2 is LQKENI. The CDR3 covers 17 residues. The DNA of the CDR3 is TGTGCCAGCTCACCAACCGAATTACAGGCGCTGAACACTGAAGCTTTCTTT. This gives the protein CASSPTELQALNTEAFF.

The gene calls are TRBV10-1 and TRBJ2-2, with 7 positions matching TRBD1. Germline V gene lookup returns CDR1 WNHNN and CDR2 SYGVQD (reference sequence). This CDR3 has 16 amino acids. Germline trimming cut 6 bases from V and 0 bases from J; bases unmatched to any gene: 7. The CDR3, as DNA: TGCGCCAGCAGCCCCGGGACAGCCACGAACACCGGGGAGCTGTTTTTT. As protein: CASSPGTATNTGELFF.

The rearrangement joins TRBV6-5 to TRBJ2-2; D may be TRBD1 (6 bases). This CDR3 is built from 12 residues. Trimming removed 7 bases at V and 4 bases at J, with 7 bases between. Germline CDR1 and CDR2: MNHEY and SVGAGI. This CDR3 reads CASTDSTGELFF. As DNA, the CDR3 is TGTGCCAGCACGGACAGCACCGGGGAGCTGTTTTTT.

This sequence joins TRBV5-1 and TRBJ1-5, with D tentatively TRBD1 (5 bases). This CDR3 has 17 amino acids. The V gene lost 0 bases and the J gene lost 4 bases, with 17 bases spanning the gap. Germline V gene lookup returns CDR1 SGHRS and CDR2 YFSETQ. For the CDR3, the DNA is TGCGCCAGCAGCTTGGGGGGGAGTGACCGACGAAATCAGCCCCAGCATTTT. Its translation: CASSLGGSDRRNQPQHF.

The sample holds one count of this clone. The rearrangement uses TRBV11-3 and TRBJ2-1; TRBD2 matches 14 bases. The germline gives CDR1 SGHNT, CDR2 YENEEA. V lost 3 bases, J lost 6 bases, and 13 bases stayed unmatched. The CDR3 extends over 19 amino acids. The CDR3 DNA follows: TGTGCCAGCAGCTTTAATGGACTAGCGGGAGGACAGGGGGGCAATGAGCAGTTCTTC. It is translated as CASSFNGLAGGQGGNEQFF.

In DNA, the CDR3 is TGTGCCAGCAGTCTCTACAGCTCCAATCAGCCCCAGCATTTT. Amino acids: CASSLYSSNQPQHF. This rearrangement joins TRBV28 to TRBJ1-5, with unresolved D. Trimming cost V 5 bases and J 3 bases, with 11 bases left between them. The CDR3 contains 14 residues. Germline-derived CDR1 and CDR2 are MDHEN and SYDVKM.

This clone has a single count. This rearrangement joins TRBV19 to TRBJ2-7; 8 bases are shared with TRBD2. CDR1 and CDR2 from the germline V gene are LNHDA and SQIVND (reference sequence). The CDR3 loop spans 16 amino acids. J gave up 1 base and V 1 base, and 6 bases lay outside the gene matches. CDR3 sequence reads: CASSIAAGGFSYEQYF. The CDR3 DNA follows: TGTGCCAGTAGTATAGCTGCGGGGGGATTTTCCTACGAGCAGTACTTC.

This chain joins TRBV7-9 and TRBJ1-4; possibly TRBD1 for D (6 bases). The V gene lost 4 bases and the J gene lost 7 bases, with 13 bases spanning the gap. Germline loops: CDR1 SEHNR, CDR2 FQNEAQ (reference sequence). The CDR3 consists of 14 residues. The CDR3 sequence: CASSSDSLIEKLFF. The CDR3 coding sequence is TGTGCCAGCAGCTCGGACAGCTTAATTGAAAAACTGTTTTTT.

The CDR3 DNA reads as TGTGCCAGCAGCCTGTTCGGACAGGGTGATAATTCACCCCTCCACTTT. Protein: CASSLFGQGDNSPLHF. The chain joins TRBV7-9 to TRBJ1-6; 8 bases are shared with TRBD1. Germline lookup yields CDR1 SEHNR and CDR2 FQNEAQ (reference sequence). The CDR3 length is 16 residues. Trimming removed 5 bases from V and 5 bases from J; junction bases left unmatched: 8.

This clone appeared once. The rearrangement uses TRBV7-2 and TRBJ2-5; D gene ambiguous. This CDR3 contains 13 residues. Germline V gene data show CDR1 as SGHTA and CDR2 as FQGNSA. Trimming pared 5 bases from V and 4 bases from J, leaving 11 bases between. Written as DNA, the CDR3 is TGTGCCAGCAGCGGGCGTAGCCGAGAGACCCAGTACTTC. Translation: CASSGRSRETQYF. The entire variable domain, with the rest obtained from reference TRBV7-2 and TRBJ2-5, is as follows: GAGVSQSPSNKVTEKGKDVELRCDPISGHTALYWYRQSLGQGLEFLIYFQGNSAPDKSGLPSDRFSAERTGGSVSTLTIQRTQQEDSAVYLCASSGRSRETQYFGPGTRLLVL.

The CDR3 bases are TGCGCCAGCAGCTTGCGAGGGAGGACTGAAGCTTTCTTT. This gives the protein CASSLRGRTEAFF. The genes are TRBV5-1 and TRBJ1-1; no clear D. V gave up 1 base and J gave up 5 bases, with 9 bases separating them. The CDR3 spans 13 residues. CDR1 is SGHRS and CDR2 is YFSETQ in the germline V gene.

V and J are TRBV4-3 and TRBJ1-5, with no clear D. CDR3 size: 13 residues. The germline V gene has CDR1 LGHNA and CDR2 YSLEER. Trimming pared 3 bases from V and 5 bases from J, leaving 8 bases between. The CDR3 is CASSQARDQPQHF. The CDR3 DNA reads TGCGCCAGCAGCCAGGCCCGGGATCAGCCCCAGCATTTT.

This chain joins TRBV28 and TRBJ2-4; possibly TRBD2 for D (5 bases). Germline assignment: CDR1 MDHEN and CDR2 SYDVKM. This CDR3 spans 16 amino acids. V was clipped by 2 bases and J by 0 bases, with 11 bases between them. Here the CDR3 DNA reads TGTGCCAGCAGTTTACGCGGGTATTCAGCCAAAAACATTCAGTACTTC. The encoded protein is CASSLRGYSAKNIQYF. Looking up the rest from reference TRBV28 and TRBJ2-4 gives the full variable domain: DVKVTQSSRYLVKRTGEKVFLECVQDMDHENMFWYRQDPGLGLRLIYFSYDVKMKEKGDIPEGYSVSREKKERFSLILESASTNQTSMYLCASSLRGYSAKNIQYFGAGTRLSVL.